Shown below are 19 T cell receptor beta chains from a single sample sequenced in a study of vaccination and CD4 T cells after COVID-19. Cultured CD4+ T cell DNA was sequenced using the Oncomine TCR Beta short-read assay. TCRdb recomputed calls from the PCR reads with MiXCR, one row per CDR3 protein. The data show fewer than 25,000 distinct CDR3 sequences, around two fifths seen once. Stated time point: late sampling 161 to 241 days after vaccination in a few convalescent patients. Treatment in this sample: approximately 9-day PBMC culture with coronavirus spike peptide pools or control peptides (ViraFEST assay). Antigens for these TCRs are unknown. The material was CD4+ T cells from blood, cultured in vitro, obtained about 7 months after SARS-CoV-2 vaccination. These receptors came from a human donor who had recovered from COVID-19.

Only a few counts were recorded for this clonotype. Here the CDR3 reads CSAMHRAFYGYTF. The CDR3 DNA is TGCAGTGCTATGCACAGGGCTTTCTATGGCTACACCTTC. The V and J genes are TRBV20-1 and TRBJ1-2, with D possibly being TRBD1 (6 bases). CDR1 and CDR2 (germline): DFQATT, SNEGSKA (reference sequence). The CDR3 runs to 13 residues. Trimming left V 4 bases short and J 4 bases short, with 13 bases between.

This clonotype has only a few counts. The chain employs TRBV7-2 and TRBJ1-2, with D hard to call. Germline V CDR1 and CDR2: SGHTA, FQGNSA. The CDR3 extends over 13 amino acids. V dropped 1 base and J dropped 2 bases, with 5 bases sitting between them. CDR3 sequence reads: CASSLEQNYGYTF. In nucleotides, the CDR3 is TGTGCCAGCAGCTTAGAGCAGAACTATGGCTACACCTTC.

V usage is TRBV18 and J usage is TRBJ1-1; 7 nucleotides agree with TRBD1. Germline V CDR1 and CDR2: KGHSH, LQKENI. The CDR3 consists of 17 residues. Trimming at V came to 3 bases and at J to 4 bases, leaving 14 bases not matched to a gene. CDR3 sequence (DNA): TGTGCCAGCTCACCCAGTTCACAGGGGCGTCGGGGCACTGAAGCTTTCTTT. Residues: CASSPSSQGRRGTEAFF.

V is TRBV7-2 and J is TRBJ2-5, with 9 nucleotides matching TRBD1. CDR3 length: 18 residues. With V trimmed by 1 base and J by 5 bases, 14 bases remained unmatched. Germline V lookup: CDR1 SGHTA, CDR2 FQGNSA. In DNA, the CDR3 is TGTGCCAGCAGCTTAGATTTTGGGATGAGACAGGGGGTGGAGACCCAGTACTTC. It is translated as CASSLDFGMRQGVETQYF.

On this clonotype itself: As the CDR3 is not closed by the conserved phenylalanine or tryptophan, this likely results from a read error. The chain carries TRBV15 and TRBJ1-2, with TRBD1 identical over 7 bases. The CDR3 has 15 amino acids. J was trimmed by 4 bases and V by 0 bases; bases with no gene match: 5. Germline V gives CDR1 LNHNV, CDR2 YYDKDF (reference sequence). The CDR3 reads CATSRDLRDSYGYTS. The CDR3, as DNA: TGTGCCACCAGCAGAGATTTGAGGGACAGCTATGGCTACACCTCC.

The chain joins TRBV4-3 to TRBJ1-5; possible D gene TRBD1, 5 bases. Germline loops: CDR1 LGHNA, CDR2 YSLEER. This CDR3 contains 14 residues. With 0 bases removed from V and 7 bases from J, the gap between germline ends came to 10 bases. CDR3 region: CASSQDRAEQPQHF. For the CDR3, the DNA is TGCGCCAGCAGCCAAGACAGGGCTGAGCAGCCCCAGCATTTT.

This chain links TRBV11-2 with TRBJ1-1; 9 bases line up with TRBD1. J was trimmed by 10 bases and V by 0 bases; bases with no gene match: 6. CDR1 SGHAT and CDR2 FQNNGV come from the germline V gene. The length of the CDR3 is 14 residues. CDR3 in DNA: TGTGCCAGCAGCTTAGAGGGACAGGGTTCTGGAGCTTTCTTT. Translated, it gives CASSLEGQGSGAFF. The full variable domain, rest sourced from reference TRBV11-2 and TRBJ1-1, is EAGVAQSPRYKIIEKRQSVAFWCNPISGHATLYWYQQILGQGPKLLIQFQNNGVVDDSQLPKDRFSAERLKGVDSTLKIQPAKLEDSAVYLCASSLEGQGSGAFFGQGTRLTVV.

V gene TRBV29-1 combines with J gene TRBJ2-5, with 10 nucleotides matching TRBD1. V lost 6 bases, J lost 4 bases, and 5 bases stayed unmatched. The CDR3 runs 13 residues. The germline V gene encodes CDR1 SQVTM and CDR2 ANQGSEA. The CDR3 sequence: CSVARTGGETQYF. CDR3 bases: TGCAGCGTCGCCAGGACAGGGGGAGAGACCCAGTACTTC.

This sequence joins TRBV15 and TRBJ2-3, with D tentatively TRBD2 (6 bases). In germline, CDR1 is LNHNV, CDR2 YYDKDF (reference sequence). The CDR3 totals 16 residues. Deletions cut 1 base from V and 2 bases from J, with 13 bases between. The CDR3: CATSRGWGENTDTQYF. The CDR3 DNA sequence: TGTGCCACCAGCAGAGGGTGGGGGGAAAACACAGATACGCAGTATTTT.

V and J are TRBV11-3 and TRBJ2-5; no firm D call. The CDR3 is made up of 15 amino acids. The V gene's germline CDR1 is SGHNT and CDR2 YENEEA. V was clipped by 4 bases and J by 1 base, with 13 bases between them. The CDR3 sequence: CASSSTPPPQETQYF. The CDR3 DNA reads TGTGCCAGCAGCTCAACGCCCCCCCCCCAAGAGACCCAGTACTTC.

This clonotype was counted a few times. The chain recombines TRBV6-1 with TRBJ2-7; 7 bases match TRBD1. The CDR3 length is 13 residues. The V gene end was trimmed by 7 bases and the J gene end by 0 bases; junction bases not matched to a gene: 3. Germline V gives CDR1 MNHNS, CDR2 SASEGT. The CDR3: CASTGQASYEQYF. CDR3 DNA: TGTGCCAGCACCGGACAGGCCTCCTACGAGCAGTACTTC.

This clonotype has just a few counts. The chain uses TRBV7-9 and TRBJ2-5; D is perhaps TRBD1 or TRBD2 (5 bases each). V was trimmed by 5 bases and J by 5 bases, leaving 24 bases between them. The CDR3 consists of 17 residues. CDR1 SEHNR and CDR2 FQNEAQ come from the germline V gene (reference sequence). CDR3 in DNA: TGTGCCAGCAGCAAGGGGAGCGGTGGGGCAGGGAAGGAGACCCAGTACTTC. Amino acids: CASSKGSGGAGKETQYF.

The rearrangement joins TRBV7-9 to TRBJ2-3; 9 nucleotides agree with TRBD2. The ends lost 5 bases at V and 1 base at J; junction bases unmatched: 7. The CDR3 extends over 16 amino acids. CDR1 and CDR2 (germline): SEHNR, FQNEAQ (reference sequence). CDR3 protein: CASSAIAGVGTDTQYF. CDR3 nucleotide sequence: TGTGCCAGCAGCGCCATAGCGGGAGTGGGCACAGATACGCAGTATTTT.

The sample holds one count of this clonotype. The chain uses TRBV2 and TRBJ2-7; TRBD1 is a possible D gene (6 bases). This CDR3 has 12 residues. Trimming shortened V by 7 bases and J by 2 bases, and 9 bases separated the two germline ends. Germline V CDR1 and CDR2: SNHLY, FYNNEI. CDR3 nucleotides: TGTGCCAGCAAACAGGGCCCCTACGAGCAGTACTTC. Protein sequence: CASKQGPYEQYF.

This clonotype was seen more than once but under ten times. V and J are TRBV20-1 and TRBJ1-2; perhaps TRBD1 as D (5 bases). In germline, CDR1 is DFQATT, CDR2 SNEGSKA (reference sequence). The length of the CDR3 is 15 residues. Deletions cut 1 base from V and 5 bases from J, with 17 bases between. CDR3 sequence (DNA): TGCAGTGCTAGAGCCAGGGACGGGAGATATTATGGCTACACCTTC. Its translation: CSARARDGRYYGYTF.

The chain links TRBV29-1 to TRBJ2-3, with 14 positions matching TRBD2. CDR1 and CDR2 (germline): SQVTM, ANQGSEA. This CDR3 is built from 15 residues. The CDR3 sequence: CSTGTSGSITDTQYF. The CDR3 bases are TGCAGTACTGGGACTAGCGGGAGTATCACAGATACGCAGTATTTT.

This clonotype was seen only a few times. This chain uses TRBV10-3 with TRBJ1-2; D gene ambiguous. V lost 3 bases to trimming and J lost 10 bases, with 9 bases between them. In germline, CDR1 is ENHRY, CDR2 SYGVKD. CDR3 size: 11 residues. CDR3 bases: TGTGCCATCAGTGACTCCGCCTCCTACACCTTC. Its translation: CAISDSASYTF.

CDR3 residues: CASRGGGYQMETQYF. The CDR3 DNA reads as TGTGCCAGCAGGGGGGGGGGATACCAGATGGAGACCCAGTACTTC. V gene TRBV7-9 combines with J gene TRBJ2-5, with 7 bases aligning to TRBD2. Germline trimming cut 6 bases from V and 5 bases from J; bases unmatched to any gene: 12. Germline-derived CDR1 and CDR2 are SEHNR and FQNEAQ (reference sequence). This CDR3 region has 15 residues.

This clonotype was seen a few times. The DNA for the CDR3 is TGCAGTGCTAGAGATACCCGGGGGGGCCAGCCCCAGCATTTT. Amino acid sequence: CSARDTRGGQPQHF. The rearrangement links TRBV20-1 to TRBJ1-5, with D maybe TRBD1 (6 bases). The CDR3 is 14 residues long. Germline assignment: CDR1 DFQATT and CDR2 SNEGSKA (reference sequence). Trimming stripped 0 bases from V and 7 bases from J, with 13 bases between.